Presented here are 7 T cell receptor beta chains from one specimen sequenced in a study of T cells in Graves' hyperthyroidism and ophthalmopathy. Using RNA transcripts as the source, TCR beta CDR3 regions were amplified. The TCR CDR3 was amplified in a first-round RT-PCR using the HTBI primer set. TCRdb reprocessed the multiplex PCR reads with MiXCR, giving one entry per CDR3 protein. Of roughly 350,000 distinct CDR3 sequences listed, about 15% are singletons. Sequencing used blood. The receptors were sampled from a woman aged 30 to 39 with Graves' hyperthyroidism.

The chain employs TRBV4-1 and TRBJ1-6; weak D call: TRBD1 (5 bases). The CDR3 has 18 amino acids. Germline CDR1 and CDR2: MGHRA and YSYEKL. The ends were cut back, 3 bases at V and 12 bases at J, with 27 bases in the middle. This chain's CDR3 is CASSHEPPWTWGCGPLHF. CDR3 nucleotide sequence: TGCGCCAGCAGCCACGAACCGCCTTGGACATGGGGTTGTGGACCCCTCCACTTT.

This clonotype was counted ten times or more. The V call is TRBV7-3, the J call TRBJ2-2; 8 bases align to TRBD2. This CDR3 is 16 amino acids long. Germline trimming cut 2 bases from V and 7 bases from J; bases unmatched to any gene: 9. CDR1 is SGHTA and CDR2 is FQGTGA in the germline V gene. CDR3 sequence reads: CASSLVSGNTGGELFF. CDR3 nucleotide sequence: TGTGCCAGCAGCTTAGTTAGCGGGAATACGGGCGGGGAGCTGTTTTTT.

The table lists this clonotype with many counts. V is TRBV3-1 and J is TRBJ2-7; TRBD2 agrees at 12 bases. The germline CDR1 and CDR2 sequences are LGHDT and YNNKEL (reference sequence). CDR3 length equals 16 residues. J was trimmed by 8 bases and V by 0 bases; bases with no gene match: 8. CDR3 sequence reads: CASSQDPGLAGAQQYF. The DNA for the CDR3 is TGTGCCAGCAGCCAAGATCCGGGACTAGCGGGCGCGCAGCAGTACTTC.

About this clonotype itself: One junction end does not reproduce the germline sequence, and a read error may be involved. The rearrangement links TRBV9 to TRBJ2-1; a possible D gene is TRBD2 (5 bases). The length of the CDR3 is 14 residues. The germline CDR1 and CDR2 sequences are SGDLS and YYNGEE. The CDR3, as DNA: TGTGTCAGCAGCGTCAGTGAGGGTAACAATGAGCAGTTCTTC. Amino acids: CVSSVSEGNNEQFF. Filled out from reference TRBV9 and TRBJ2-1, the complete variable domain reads DSGVTQTPKHLITATGQRVTLRCSPRSGDLSVYWYQQSLDQGLQFLIQYYNGEERAKGNILERFSAQQFPDLHSELNLSSLELGDSALYFCVSSVSEGNNEQFFGPGTRLTVL.

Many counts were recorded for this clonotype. The DNA of the CDR3 is TGTGCCAGCAGCCCCCGTCTGAACACCGGGGAGCTGTTTTTT. As protein: CASSPRLNTGELFF. The chain has TRBV11-1 and TRBJ2-2; no firm D call. The length of the CDR3 is 14 residues. Between the trimmed V and J ends, which lost 5 bases and 1 base, there was a span of 8 bases. Germline CDR1 reads SGHAT; CDR2 reads FQDESV (reference sequence).

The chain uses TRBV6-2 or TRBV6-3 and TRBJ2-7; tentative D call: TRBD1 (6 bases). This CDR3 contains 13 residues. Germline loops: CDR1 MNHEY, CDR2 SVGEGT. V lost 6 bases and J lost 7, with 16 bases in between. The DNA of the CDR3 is TGTGCCAGCAGCAAAACGGGCAGGGGTGAGCAGTACTTC. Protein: CASSKTGRGEQYF.

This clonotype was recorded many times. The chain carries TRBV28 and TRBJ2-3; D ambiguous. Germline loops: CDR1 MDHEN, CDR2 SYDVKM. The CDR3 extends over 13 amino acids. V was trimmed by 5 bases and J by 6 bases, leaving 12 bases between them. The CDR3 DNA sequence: TGTGCCAGCAGTATAATAGGCTGGGATACGCAGTATTTT. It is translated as CASSIIGWDTQYF.